This paragraph covers one T cell receptor beta chain sequence. The sample belongs to a study of shared clonotypes between healthy human individuals. Every contributor of samples was a Caucasian grown-up residing in Nashville, Tennessee. Division of CD4+ cells produced a CD45RA+ naive subset and a CD45RA-negative memory subset. The CDR3 contains 11 residues. Germline V gene data show CDR1 as SQVTM and CDR2 as ANQGSEA. The table came from immunoSEQ multiplex PCR; TCRdb's copy has only in-frame clones and leaves some out. The sample holds a few million clones, just under 95% seen once. The sequence was obtained from a man younger than 35 in good health. Some clones in this sample may be carry-over from other donors' samples. The material sequenced was naive CD4+ T cells from PBMCs. Specified subset: CD45RA+ positively selected. The chain carries TRBV29-1 and TRBJ2-5; possible D gene TRBD2, 5 bases. The better agreement between TRBJ2-7 and the DNA end casts doubt on the J call. The CDR3: CSVRGWYEQYF. DNA of the CDR3: TGCAGCGTTCGGGGTTGGTACGAGCAGTACTTC.